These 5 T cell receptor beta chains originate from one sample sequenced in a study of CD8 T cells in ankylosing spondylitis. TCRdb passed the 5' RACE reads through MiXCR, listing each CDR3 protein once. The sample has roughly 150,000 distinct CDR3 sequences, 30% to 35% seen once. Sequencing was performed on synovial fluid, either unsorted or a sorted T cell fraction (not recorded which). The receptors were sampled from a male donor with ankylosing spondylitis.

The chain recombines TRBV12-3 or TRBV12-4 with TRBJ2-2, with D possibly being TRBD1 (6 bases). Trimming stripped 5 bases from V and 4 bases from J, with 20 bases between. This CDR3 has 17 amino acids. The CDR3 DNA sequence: TGTGCCAGCAGTCTGGTCAGCCTCCAGGGGATCACCGGGGAGCTGTTTTTT. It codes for CASSLVSLQGITGELFF.

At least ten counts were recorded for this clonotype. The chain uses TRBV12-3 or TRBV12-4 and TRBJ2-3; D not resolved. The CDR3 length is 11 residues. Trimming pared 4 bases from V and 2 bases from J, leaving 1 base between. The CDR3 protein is CASSSTDTQYF. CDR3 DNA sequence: TGTGCCAGCAGTTCCACAGATACGCAGTATTTT.

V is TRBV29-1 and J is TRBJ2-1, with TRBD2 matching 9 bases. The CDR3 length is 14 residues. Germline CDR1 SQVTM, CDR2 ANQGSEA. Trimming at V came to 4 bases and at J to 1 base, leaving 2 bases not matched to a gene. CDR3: CSVGLAVSYNEQFF. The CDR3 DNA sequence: TGCAGCGTTGGACTAGCGGTATCCTACAATGAGCAGTTCTTC.

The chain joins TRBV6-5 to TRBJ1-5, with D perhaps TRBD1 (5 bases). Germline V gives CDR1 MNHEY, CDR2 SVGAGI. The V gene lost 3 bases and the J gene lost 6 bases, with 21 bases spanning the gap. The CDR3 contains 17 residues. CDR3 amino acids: CASSYLSRTSAGQPQHF. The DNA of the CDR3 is TGTGCCAGCAGTTATCTCAGCCGGACATCAGCGGGTCAGCCCCAGCATTTT.

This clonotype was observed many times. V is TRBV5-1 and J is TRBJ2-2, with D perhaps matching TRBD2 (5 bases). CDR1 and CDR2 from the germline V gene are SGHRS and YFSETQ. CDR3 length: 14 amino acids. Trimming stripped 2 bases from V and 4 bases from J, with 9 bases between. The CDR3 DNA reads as TGCGCCAGCAGCTTAACAGCGGTCACCGGGGAGCTGTTTTTT. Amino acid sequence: CASSLTAVTGELFF.